This entry is about one T cell receptor (beta chain). What was amplified from RNA transcripts were TCR beta CDR3 regions. The study used the HTBI primer set for a first-round RT-PCR of the TCR CDR3. TCRdb processed the multiplex PCR reads anew with MiXCR; each CDR3 protein has one entry. This table has approximately 300,000 distinct CDR3 sequences, roughly 17% appearing once. Newly diagnosed hyperthyroidism patients aged 18 to 65 years had disease lasting under 2 months. There are 13 residues in the CDR3. Germline assignment: CDR1 MDHEN and CDR2 SYDVKM. V dropped 7 bases and J dropped 6; count of bases not matched to a gene: 1. This sample is drawn from a study of T cells in Graves' hyperthyroidism and ophthalmopathy. Background on the study: At initial diagnosis, before any treatment had begun, peripheral blood was obtained.

The sequence derives from a man younger than 40 with Graves' hyperthyroidism. The sample comprised blood. The J gene is TRBJ2-2, the V gene TRBV28; 11 nucleotides agree with TRBD1. CDR3 DNA: TGTGCCAGCAAGGGACAGGGGGCCGGGGAGCTGTTTTTT. It is translated as CASKGQGAGELFF.